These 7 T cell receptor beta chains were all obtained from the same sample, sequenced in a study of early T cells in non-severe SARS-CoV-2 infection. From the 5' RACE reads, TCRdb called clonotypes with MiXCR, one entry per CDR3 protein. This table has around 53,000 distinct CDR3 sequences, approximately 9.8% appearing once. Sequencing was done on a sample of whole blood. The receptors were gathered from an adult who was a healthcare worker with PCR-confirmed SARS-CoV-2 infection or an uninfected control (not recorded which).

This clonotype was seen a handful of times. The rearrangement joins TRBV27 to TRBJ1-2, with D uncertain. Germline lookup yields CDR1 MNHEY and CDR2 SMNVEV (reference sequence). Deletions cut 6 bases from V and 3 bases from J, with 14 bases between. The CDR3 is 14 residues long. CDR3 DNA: TGTGCCAGCAGAGAGGGAGCTTTGGACTATGGCTACACCTTC. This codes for CASREGALDYGYTF.

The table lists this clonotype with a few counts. CDR3 residues: CASSGRGGPDTIYF. The CDR3 nucleotides are TGTGCCAGCAGCGGCAGAGGGGGGCCGGACACCATATATTTT. The rearrangement uses TRBV7-6 and TRBJ1-3, with TRBD1 as a possible D gene (6 bases). This CDR3 spans 14 amino acids. V was clipped by 5 bases and J by 8 bases, with 16 bases between them. Germline V gene lookup returns CDR1 SGHVS and CDR2 FNYEAQ.

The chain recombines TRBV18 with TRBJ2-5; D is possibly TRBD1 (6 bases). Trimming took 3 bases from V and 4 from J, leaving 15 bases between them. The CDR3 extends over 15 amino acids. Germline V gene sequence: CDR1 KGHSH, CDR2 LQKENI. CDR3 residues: CASSPQQGAPETQYF. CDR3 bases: TGTGCCAGCTCACCTCAACAGGGTGCGCCAGAGACCCAGTACTTC.

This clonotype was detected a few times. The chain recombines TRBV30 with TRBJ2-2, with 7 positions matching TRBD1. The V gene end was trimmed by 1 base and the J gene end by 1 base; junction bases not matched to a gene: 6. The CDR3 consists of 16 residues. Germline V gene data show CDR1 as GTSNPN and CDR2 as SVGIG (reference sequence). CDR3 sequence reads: CAWSDNRGLNTGELFF. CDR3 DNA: TGTGCCTGGAGTGACAACAGGGGTTTGAACACCGGGGAGCTGTTTTTT.

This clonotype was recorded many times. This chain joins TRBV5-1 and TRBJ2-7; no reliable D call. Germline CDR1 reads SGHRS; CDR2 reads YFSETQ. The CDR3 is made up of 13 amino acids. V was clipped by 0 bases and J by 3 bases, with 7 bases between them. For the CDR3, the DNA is TGCGCCAGCAGCTTGGTGAGTAACTACGAGCAGTACTTC. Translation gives CASSLVSNYEQYF.

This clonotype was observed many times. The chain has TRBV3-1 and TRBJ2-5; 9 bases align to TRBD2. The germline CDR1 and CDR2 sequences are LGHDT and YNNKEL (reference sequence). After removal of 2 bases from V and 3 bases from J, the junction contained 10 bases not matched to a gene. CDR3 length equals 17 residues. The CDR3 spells CASSQSRGRLAEETQYF. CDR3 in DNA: TGTGCCAGCAGCCAATCAAGAGGTAGACTAGCGGAAGAGACCCAGTACTTC.

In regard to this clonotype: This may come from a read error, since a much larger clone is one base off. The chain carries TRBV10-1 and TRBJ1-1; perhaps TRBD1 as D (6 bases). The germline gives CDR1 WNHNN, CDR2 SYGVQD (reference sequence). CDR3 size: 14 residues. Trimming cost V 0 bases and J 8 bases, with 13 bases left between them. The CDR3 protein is CASSESRGALEAFF. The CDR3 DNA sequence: TGCGCCAGCAGTGAGTCCAGGGGTGCTCTGGAAGCTTTCTTT.